These T cell receptor beta chains were read from a single sample in a study of cytomegalovirus exposure and HLA in healthy donors. The protocol was immunoSEQ multiplex PCR, while the TCRdb copy is restricted to in-frame clones and leaves out a portion. The sample carries 300,000 to 350,000 clones, approximately 88% recorded once. The specimen was PBMCs. These receptors came from a man between 25 and 39 years old in good health and CMV-seronegative. CDR3s include the opening cysteine and the closing phenylalanine or tryptophan. The order of the fields is CDR3 DNA, CDR3 protein, D gene, V gene, J gene, clone size. A D gene is named only where the DNA matches it firmly. Expanded clones get a size class; other rows say once, few or many, or leave the size out.

TGTGCCAGCAGGGATCAGGGGGAAGGCTACGAGCAGTACTTC	CASRDQGEGYEQYF	TRBD1	TRBV2	TRBJ2-7	few
TGCGCCAGCAGCCAAGATCCCGGGGGGACAGATACGCAGTATTTT	CASSQDPGGTDTQYF	TRBD2	TRBV4-1	TRBJ2-3	once
TGTGCCAGCAGTGATTGGGGCTTTGGTTTGGAGACCCAGTACTTC	CASSDWGFGLETQYF	-	TRBV2	TRBJ2-5	-
TGTGCCAGCAGTGGCCAACTAGCGGGGGTTCAAGAGACCCAGTACTTC	CASSGQLAGVQETQYF	TRBD2	TRBV6-1	TRBJ2-5	-
TGTGCCAGCAGCAGACAAAGGATATTGGGCCAAGAGACCCAGTACTTC	CASSRQRILGQETQYF	-	TRBV9	TRBJ2-5	-
TGTGCCAGCAGCTCTTACAGGGTTGGGAATGAGCAGTTCTTC	CASSSYRVGNEQFF	-	TRBV7-9	TRBJ2-1	once
TGTGCCAGCAGCCAAGTCCTTAAATTGGGACAGGGAGGCTCTGGGGCCAACGTCCTGACTTTC	CASSQVLKLGQGGSGANVLTF	TRBD1	TRBV14	TRBJ2-6	-
TGTGCCAGCAGTCCTTGGAGGGGTCCGGTGGCTATTGAAGCTTTCTTT	CASSPWRGPVAIEAFF	-	TRBV5-4	TRBJ1-1	-
TGCGCCAGCAGCTTGGAGGGGTATGACGAGACCCAGTACTTC	CASSLEGYDETQYF	-	TRBV5-1	TRBJ2-5	-
TGTGCCAGCAGCCCGAGCACAGATACGCAGTATTTT	CASSPSTDTQYF	-	TRBV5-5	TRBJ2-3	-
TGTGCCAGCAGCTTAGGGCGGGGATCAATTTCACCCCTCCACTTT	CASSLGRGSISPLHF	-	TRBV7-2	TRBJ1-6	-
TGTGCCAGCAGTGACCACCGGGACAGGGCCTACGAGCAGTACTTC	CASSDHRDRAYEQYF	TRBD1	TRBV6-1	TRBJ2-7	-
TGTGCCAGTAGTATAGGGTCAGGTTCTACTGAAGCTTTCTTT	CASSIGSGSTEAFF	-	TRBV19	TRBJ1-1	once
TGCGCCAGCAGCCAAGATTCCCAGGGAGGAAGCCGTGGCTACACCTTC	CASSQDSQGGSRGYTF	-	TRBV4-1	TRBJ1-2	few
TGTGCCAGCAGCTTAGTCGCCGTCAGGGCCGAGCAGTACTTC	CASSLVAVRAEQYF	-	TRBV7-2	TRBJ2-7	once
TGCGCCAGCAGCCCGGAAGGGGGCTCCTACAATGAGCAGTTCTTC	CASSPEGGSYNEQFF	-	TRBV5-1	TRBJ2-1	-
TGTGCCAGCAGCTTGGGTCTACAAGGGAGCTCCTATAATTCACCCCTCCACTTT	CASSLGLQGSSYNSPLHF	-	TRBV5-6	TRBJ1-6	-
TGTGCCAGCAAAGTAGAGGGAGGCGGCCATGAGCAGTTCTTC	CASKVEGGGHEQFF	-	TRBV2	TRBJ2-1	-
TGTGCTAGTGGTTTGGGCCGACAAATCACTGAAGCTTTCTTT	CASGLGRQITEAFF	-	TRBV12-5	TRBJ1-1	-
TGCGCCAGCAGCTCAACGGCTGGAGCGAACACTGAAGCTTTCTTT	CASSSTAGANTEAFF	-	TRBV5-1	TRBJ1-1	-
TGTGCCAGCAGCCGTACAGGGTTAGGGGTGAGAGCAGATACGCAGTATTTT	CASSRTGLGVRADTQYF	-	TRBV27	TRBJ2-3	-
TGTGCCTGGAGCGAGGGCGGTAACTATGGCTACACCTTC	CAWSEGGNYGYTF	-	TRBV30	TRBJ1-2	-
TGTGCCAGCAGCGCATCCAAAGGGGACACTGAAGCTTTCTTT	CASSASKGDTEAFF	-	TRBV25-1	TRBJ1-1	few
TGTGCCAGCAGCGTAGTGGACACCATTTGGGGGGCCAACGTCCTGACTTTC	CASSVVDTIWGANVLTF	-	TRBV9	TRBJ2-6	-
TGTGCCAGCAGCTTAGGCAGCGGCTCCTACAATGAGCAGTTCTTC	CASSLGSGSYNEQFF	-	TRBV7-6	TRBJ2-1	-
TGTGCCAGCAGTGAACGGGGCTACGAGCAGTACTTC	CASSERGYEQYF	-	TRBV6-1	TRBJ2-7	-
TGTGCCAGCAGTTCCCGAGGGGGCTTCGGGGCCTACGAGCAGTACTTC	CASSSRGGFGAYEQYF	TRBD1	TRBV6-5	TRBJ2-7	-
TGTGCCAGCAGCTTAAGCCAAGGGGATGAAAAACTGTTTTTT	CASSLSQGDEKLFF	-	TRBV7-9	TRBJ1-4	-
TGTGCCAGCACGTTCTCTTTCTCTGGAAACACCATATATTTT	CASTFSFSGNTIYF	-	TRBV2	TRBJ1-3	-
TGTGCCAGCAGCCTGGGACAGCAACAGTTACCATATGGCTACACCTTC	CASSLGQQQLPYGYTF	TRBD1	TRBV5-6	TRBJ1-2	-
TGTGCCAGCAGTGACAACCGGCTGGGACTAGGGCCAGATACGCAGTATTTT	CASSDNRLGLGPDTQYF	TRBD2	TRBV6-4	TRBJ2-3	-
TGTGCCAGCTCACCACCCCTTGGACAGGGGGGAGACGATCAGCCCCAGCATTTT	CASSPPLGQGGDDQPQHF	TRBD1	TRBV18	TRBJ1-5	-
TGTGCCAGCAGCTCCCCGGAGGGACAGGGACTCTACGAGCAGTACTTC	CASSSPEGQGLYEQYF	TRBD1	TRBV7-9	TRBJ2-7	-
TGTGCCAGCAGTTTTCGGACAGCAACTAATGAAAAACTGTTTTTT	CASSFRTATNEKLFF	-	TRBV28	TRBJ1-4	-
TGTGCCAGCAGTTACTCAGGAGGTAATTCACCCCTCCACTTT	CASSYSGGNSPLHF	-	TRBV6-5	TRBJ1-6	-
TGCGCCAGCAGCCATATAACGGGAACCGGGGAGCTGTTTTTT	CASSHITGTGELFF	-	TRBV4-3	TRBJ2-2	-
TGCGCCAGCAGCCCGACTTGGACTAGCGGGGGGACAGGAAACGAGCAGTACTTC	CASSPTWTSGGTGNEQYF	TRBD2	TRBV4-1	TRBJ2-7	-
TGTGCCAGCAGGCCTGCTCGGGGCACCGGGGAGCTGTTTTTT	CASRPARGTGELFF	-	TRBV6-4	TRBJ2-2	-
TGTGCCAGCAGCTCCATTGCGGGTGACTTGGACAATGAGCAGTTCTTC	CASSSIAGDLDNEQFF	-	TRBV7-8	TRBJ2-1	-
TGTGCCAGCAGACCCCCGTCGGGCTATGGCTACACCTTC	CASRPPSGYGYTF	-	TRBV6-1	TRBJ1-2	-
TGCGCCAGCAGGCCCGGGACTAGCTTCTATGAGCAGTACTTC	CASRPGTSFYEQYF	TRBD2	TRBV5-1	TRBJ2-7	-
TGTGCCAGCAGCCAAGGAAGGATCGACAGCGGGGAGCTGTTTTTT	CASSQGRIDSGELFF	-	TRBV14	TRBJ2-2	-